Listed here are 32 T cell receptor beta chains from one sample, sequenced in a study of blood T cell repertoires in COVID-19. TCRdb's table, derived via immunoSEQ multiplex PCR, lists solely in-frame clones and lacks some. The sample consists of some 93,000 clones, about 86% of them appearing once. Sample: peripheral blood. All receptors come from a man aged 60 to 75 with acute or convalescent COVID-19.

The chain couples TRBV19 to TRBJ2-7, with 7 bases lining up with TRBD1. Looked up from germline, CDR1 is LNHDA and CDR2 is SQIVND (reference sequence). The V segment lost 4 bases and the J segment 4 bases; nucleotides outside the gene matches: 10. This CDR3 spans 15 amino acids. CDR3 DNA sequence: TGTGCCAGTAGTACTGTGGGAACAGGGGTGTACGAGCAGTACTTC. This encodes CASSTVGTGVYEQYF. Variable domain in full (rest from reference TRBV19 and TRBJ2-7): DGGITQSPKYLFRKEGQNVTLSCEQNLNHDAMYWYRQDPGQGLRLIYYSQIVNDFQKGDIAEGYSVSREKKESFPLTVTSAQKNPTAFYLCASSTVGTGVYEQYFGPGTRLTVT.

This sequence joins TRBV19 and TRBJ1-2; 7 bases line up with TRBD1. The CDR3 has 13 residues. Trimming took 6 bases from V and 3 from J; bases not matched to a gene: 4. The germline CDR1 and CDR2 sequences are LNHDA and SQIVND (reference sequence). CDR3 DNA sequence: TGTGCCAGTAGGCCCGACAGGGACTATGGCTACACCTTC. It is translated as CASRPDRDYGYTF.

The chain links TRBV7-9 to TRBJ1-4; TRBD1 might be the D (5 bases). The CDR3 is 13 amino acids. Germline V gives CDR1 SEHNR, CDR2 FQNEAQ (reference sequence). Trimming shortened V by 5 bases and J by 8 bases, and 12 bases separated the two germline ends. The CDR3 sequence: CASSPPGEEKLFF. DNA of the CDR3: TGTGCCAGCAGCCCCCCGGGGGAAGAAAAACTGTTTTTT.

The chain employs TRBV2 and TRBJ1-1; D unresolved. The germline V gene has CDR1 SNHLY and CDR2 FYNNEI. Trimming cost V 6 bases and J 2 bases, with 13 bases left between them. The CDR3 consists of 14 residues. The CDR3 DNA is TGTGCCAGCAGATATTTGACGGGAAACACTGAAGCTTTCTTT. It specifies CASRYLTGNTEAFF.

As regards this clone: In the same sample, other DNA sequences code for this CDR3. This chain uses TRBV5-1 with TRBJ1-1, with D unresolved. V lost 0 bases and J 1 base, leaving 7 bases between the germline ends. Germline CDR1 is SGHRS and CDR2 is YFSETQ. The CDR3 loop spans 14 amino acids. DNA of the CDR3: TGCGCCAGCAGCTTGGGGGGAGCGAACACTGAAGCTTTCTTT. It is translated as CASSLGGANTEAFF.

The chain is built from TRBV19 and TRBJ2-1, with D maybe TRBD2 (5 bases). Germline V lookup: CDR1 LNHDA, CDR2 SQIVND (reference sequence). Trimming shortened V by 6 bases and J by 6 bases, and 15 bases separated the two germline ends. This CDR3 is 14 amino acids long. The CDR3 DNA sequence: TGTGCCAGTAGGCAACCGACTGGGAGCAATGAGCAGTTCTTC. Residues: CASRQPTGSNEQFF.

This chain joins TRBV20-1 and TRBJ2-7; the D gene is possibly TRBD2 (6 bases). Trimming took 6 bases from V and 6 from J, leaving 12 bases between them. CDR1 is DFQATT, CDR2 SNEGSKA, per germline (reference sequence). The CDR3 is 11 residues long. The DNA for the CDR3 is TGCAGTGCCCCGGGGGTTGGCGAGCAGTACTTC. Protein product: CSAPGVGEQYF.

The chain couples TRBV7-8 to TRBJ1-1; perhaps TRBD1 as D (5 bases). V was cut by 1 base and J by 6 bases, with 12 bases left in between. The V gene's germline CDR1 is SGHVS and CDR2 FQNEAQ. The CDR3 spans 14 residues. CDR3 DNA sequence: TGTGCCAGCAGCTTAGGGAAGGGGTTCGCTGAAGCTTTCTTT. This sequence encodes CASSLGKGFAEAFF. The whole variable domain, remainder taken from reference TRBV7-8 and TRBJ1-1, is GAGVSQSPRYKVAKRGQDVALRCDPISGHVSLFWYQQALGQGPEFLTYFQNEAQLDKSGLPSDRFFAERPEGSVSTLKIQRTQQEDSAVYLCASSLGKGFAEAFFGQGTRLTVV.

The rearrangement uses TRBV5-1 and TRBJ1-2; 9 nucleotides align to TRBD1. This CDR3 comprises 13 residues. CDR1 SGHRS and CDR2 YFSETQ come from the germline V gene. Trimming took 5 bases from V and 2 from J; bases not matched to a gene: 1. Here the CDR3 DNA reads TGCGCCAGCAGTACAGGGGGCAACTATGGCTACACCTTC. Translation: CASSTGGNYGYTF.

The CDR3 coding sequence is TGTGCCAGCAGCGTTGGACAGGGGAATGGCTACACCTTC. Its protein product is CASSVGQGNGYTF. This sequence joins TRBV9 and TRBJ1-2; 9 bases are shared with TRBD1. CDR1 and CDR2 from the germline V gene are SGDLS and YYNGEE. The CDR3 covers 13 residues. J lost 6 bases, V lost 2 bases, and 2 bases had no gene match.

In regard to this clone: The same CDR3 is also encoded by other DNA sequences in this sample. This chain uses TRBV5-1 with TRBJ2-7; 7 bases align to TRBD1. The CDR3 is 13 amino acids. Germline loops: CDR1 SGHRS, CDR2 YFSETQ. Trimming removed 3 bases from V and 2 bases from J; junction bases left unmatched: 2. Here the CDR3 DNA reads TGCGCCAGCAGCTCCGGGACAGCCTACGAGCAGTACTTC. It specifies CASSSGTAYEQYF.

V gene TRBV30 combines with J gene TRBJ1-5; 11 positions agree with TRBD1. Germline V gene sequence: CDR1 GTSNPN, CDR2 SVGIG (reference sequence). With 1 base clipped from V and 8 bases from J, the junction kept 10 bases outside the gene matches. The CDR3 loop spans 16 amino acids. Here the CDR3 reads CAWSASIGTGGEPQHF. The CDR3 DNA follows: TGTGCCTGGAGTGCCTCTATCGGGACAGGGGGAGAGCCCCAGCATTTT.

The rearrangement joins TRBV7-6 to TRBJ2-5; no reliable D call. Trimming cost V 2 bases and J 2 bases, with 9 bases left between them. Germline CDR1 and CDR2: SGHVS and FNYEAQ. The CDR3 has 14 residues. Written as DNA, the CDR3 is TGTGCCAGCAGCTTATTTCACAGACAAGAGACCCAGTACTTC. This gives the protein CASSLFHRQETQYF. Together with reference TRBV7-6 and TRBJ2-5, the CDR3 gives the full variable domain: GAGVSQSPRYKVTKRGQDVALRCDPISGHVSLYWYRQALGQGPEFLTYFNYEAQQDKSGLPNDRFSAERPEGSISTLTIQRTEQRDSAMYRCASSLFHRQETQYFGPGTRLLVL.

The chain recombines TRBV2 with TRBJ2-7; D gene unclear. Germline V gene sequence: CDR1 SNHLY, CDR2 FYNNEI. The germline V and J ends were trimmed by 6 bases and 4 bases, with 16 bases remaining between them. The CDR3 sequence is 14 residues long. The CDR3, as DNA: TGTGCCAGCAGGCCCCAGGTTCTTACTTACGAGCAGTACTTC. This gives the protein CASRPQVLTYEQYF.

V is TRBV18 and J is TRBJ2-7, with 9 bases lining up with TRBD2. The CDR3 is 16 amino acids. CDR1 is KGHSH, CDR2 LQKENI, per germline. V was clipped by 3 bases and J by 3 bases; unmatched bases: 9. The CDR3 nucleotides read TGTGCCAGCTCACCCTCTCTTGCTAGCGGGAACTACGAGCAGTACTTC. It specifies CASSPSLASGNYEQYF.

The rearrangement links TRBV12-3 or TRBV12-4 to TRBJ2-7; 7 positions agree with TRBD2. Germline trimming cut 3 bases from V and 6 bases from J; bases unmatched to any gene: 2. The CDR3 runs 12 residues. The chain's CDR3 is CASSFSGLEQYF. DNA of the CDR3: TGTGCCAGCAGTTTTAGCGGGCTCGAGCAGTACTTC.

This chain connects TRBV5-4 to TRBJ1-2; possibly TRBD1 for D (5 bases). V was pared by 0 bases and J by 5 bases, with 14 bases between. This CDR3 contains 15 residues. Germline CDR1 is SGHNT and CDR2 is YYREEE (reference sequence). CDR3 region: CASSLGVREGYGYTF. Written as DNA, the CDR3 is TGTGCCAGCAGCTTGGGGGTACGGGAGGGGTATGGCTACACCTTC.

This rearrangement joins TRBV7-8 to TRBJ2-7, with D possibly being TRBD1 (6 bases). Germline V gene sequence: CDR1 SGHVS, CDR2 FQNEAQ. The CDR3 runs to 14 residues. The germline V and J ends were trimmed by 2 bases and 5 bases, with 13 bases remaining between them. CDR3 in amino acids: CASSLNAGANEQYF. The DNA for the CDR3 is TGTGCCAGCAGCTTAAACGCAGGGGCCAACGAGCAGTACTTC.

J is TRBJ2-3 and V is TRBV19; 8 positions agree with TRBD2. The CDR3 contains 17 residues. V shed 0 bases and J 4 bases; nucleotides not matched to a gene: 9. The germline V gene encodes CDR1 LNHDA and CDR2 SQIVND (reference sequence). The CDR3: CASSIDLGGGFSDTQYF. The CDR3 DNA reads as TGTGCCAGTAGTATAGATCTTGGCGGGGGGTTTTCAGATACGCAGTATTTT.

V and J are TRBV27 and TRBJ1-5; no clear D. The CDR3 consists of 14 residues. V lost 5 bases and J 5 bases, leaving 13 bases between the germline ends. CDR1 is MNHEY and CDR2 is SMNVEV in the germline V gene (reference sequence). CDR3 DNA sequence: TGTGCCAGCAGTCCGGGGTCCAGTTATCAGCCCCAGCATTTT. Amino acid sequence: CASSPGSSYQPQHF.

The CDR3 is CASSQPGQGYGYTF. The CDR3 region has the DNA TGTGCCAGCAGCCAACCGGGACAGGGGTATGGCTACACCTTC. The chain employs TRBV14 and TRBJ1-2; 10 nucleotides line up with TRBD1. CDR1 is SGHDN and CDR2 is FVKESK in the germline V gene. V was pared by 2 bases and J by 5 bases, with 2 bases of the junction left unmatched. The CDR3 covers 14 residues.

This clone was counted between two and nine times. The chain is built from TRBV19 and TRBJ2-3; the D gene is possibly TRBD2 (6 bases). The CDR3 contains 15 residues. V lost 4 bases, J lost 0 bases, and 11 bases lay in between. CDR1 and CDR2 (germline): LNHDA, SQIVND (reference sequence). CDR3 DNA: TGTGCCAGTAGTAATCGGGGGAGAAGCACAGATACGCAGTATTTT. Protein: CASSNRGRSTDTQYF.

CDR3 region: CASSQGVDRRETQYF. In nucleotides, the CDR3 is TGTGCCAGCAGCCAAGGGGTAGATAGGAGAGAGACCCAGTACTTC. The chain recombines TRBV3-1 (or the pseudogene TRBV3-2) with TRBJ2-5; D call uncertain. This CDR3 contains 15 residues. CDR1 and CDR2 (germline): LGHDT, YNNKEL (reference sequence). Between the trimmed V and J ends, which lost 1 base and 4 bases, there was a span of 13 bases.

This chain joins TRBV21-1 and TRBJ2-5; the table assigns TRBD2, which was not confirmed against the DNA. TRBV21-1 is a pseudogene segment. This CDR3 contains 16 residues. The CDR3: CASSKWVAGGQETQYF. CDR3 in DNA: TGTGCCAGCAGCAAATGGGTAGCGGGGGGCCAAGAGACCCAGTACTTC.

Here the CDR3 reads CASSLGPTSGRAGELFF. The CDR3 bases are TGCGCCAGCAGCTTGGGCCCCACTAGCGGGAGAGCCGGGGAGCTGTTTTTT. The J gene is TRBJ2-2, the V gene TRBV5-1; 11 positions agree with TRBD2. V was pared by 0 bases and J by 6 bases, with 7 bases of the junction left unmatched. The CDR3 extends over 17 amino acids. The germline V gene encodes CDR1 SGHRS and CDR2 YFSETQ.

V usage is TRBV29-1 and J usage is TRBJ2-7; the match to TRBD1 covers 9 bases. The CDR3 contains 13 residues. Germline CDR1 is SQVTM and CDR2 is ANQGSEA. With 7 bases clipped from V and 6 bases from J, the junction kept 10 bases outside the gene matches. The CDR3 is CSAWDRVSVEQYF. The CDR3 DNA follows: TGCAGCGCCTGGGACAGGGTTTCGGTCGAGCAGTACTTC.

The genes are TRBV6-2 or TRBV6-3 and TRBJ2-2; 11 nucleotides agree with TRBD2. CDR3 length: 16 residues. J was trimmed by 5 bases and V by 4 bases; bases with no gene match: 6. CDR1 MNHEY and CDR2 SVGEGT come from the germline V gene. As DNA, the CDR3 is TGTGCCAGCAGTTCGACGGGACTAGCGGTAACCGGGGAGCTGTTTTTT. It encodes CASSSTGLAVTGELFF.

V gene TRBV5-6 combines with J gene TRBJ1-2; perhaps TRBD1 as D (6 bases). The V end lost 0 bases, the J end lost 6 bases, and 9 bases lay between the germline ends. CDR3 length: 13 amino acids. Per germline, CDR1 SGHDT and CDR2 YYEEEE. CDR3 DNA sequence: TGTGCCAGCAGCTTGGACCAGGGGCATGGCTACACCTTC. This translates into CASSLDQGHGYTF.

The chain combines TRBV6-5 with TRBJ2-7; 8 nucleotides agree with TRBD1. Trimming cost V 6 bases and J 7 bases; bases outside gene matches: 14. The CDR3 sequence is 15 residues long. CDR1 MNHEY and CDR2 SVGAGI come from the germline V gene. Here the CDR3 reads CASRRGLDRAGEQYF. CDR3 in DNA: TGTGCCAGCAGACGGGGCCTGGACAGGGCAGGAGAGCAGTACTTC.

The rearrangement uses TRBV27 and TRBJ1-6, with D maybe TRBD1 (6 bases). V was trimmed by 6 bases and J by 10 bases, leaving 25 bases between them. In germline, CDR1 is MNHEY, CDR2 SMNVEV (reference sequence). The CDR3 has 17 residues. CDR3: CASSNTRSARGGSPLHF. Written as DNA, the CDR3 is TGTGCCAGCAGCAACACCAGGAGCGCCAGGGGAGGGTCACCCCTCCACTTT.

The J gene is TRBJ1-5, the V gene TRBV19; 7 bases fit TRBD1. CDR3 length: 17 amino acids. The J segment lost 3 bases and the V segment lost 6 bases, leaving 14 bases of the junction unmatched. Germline V gene lookup returns CDR1 LNHDA and CDR2 SQIVND (reference sequence). The CDR3, as DNA: TGTGCCAGTAGACCACAGGGGACATTACCCCTCAATCAGCCCCAGCATTTT. Residues: CASRPQGTLPLNQPQHF.

The chain carries TRBV5-4 and TRBJ1-2, with D tentatively TRBD1 (6 bases). The ends were cut back, 4 bases at V and 5 bases at J, with 15 bases in the middle. In germline, CDR1 is SGHNT, CDR2 YYREEE (reference sequence). CDR3 size: 14 residues. DNA for the CDR3: TGTGCCAGCAGCCTACAGGGAGTTCGTTATGGCTACACCTTC. This codes for CASSLQGVRYGYTF. The full variable domain, with the rest looked up from reference TRBV5-4 and TRBJ1-2, is ETGVTQSPTHLIKTRGQQVTLRCSSQSGHNTVSWYQQALGQGPQFIFQYYREEENGRGNFPPRFSGLQFPNYSSELNVNALELDDSALYLCASSLQGVRYGYTFGSGTRLTVV.